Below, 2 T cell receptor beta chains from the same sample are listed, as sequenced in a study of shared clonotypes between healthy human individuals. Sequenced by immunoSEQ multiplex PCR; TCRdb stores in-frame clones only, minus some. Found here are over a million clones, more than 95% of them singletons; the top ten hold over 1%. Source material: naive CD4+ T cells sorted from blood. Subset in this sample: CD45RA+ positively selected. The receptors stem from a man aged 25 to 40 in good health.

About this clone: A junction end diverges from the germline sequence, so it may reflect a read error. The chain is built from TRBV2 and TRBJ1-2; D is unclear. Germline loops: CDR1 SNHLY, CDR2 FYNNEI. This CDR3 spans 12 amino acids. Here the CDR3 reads CASSELRIGLAF. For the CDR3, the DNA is TGTGCCAGCAGTGAATTGCGGATCGGGCTAGCTTTC.

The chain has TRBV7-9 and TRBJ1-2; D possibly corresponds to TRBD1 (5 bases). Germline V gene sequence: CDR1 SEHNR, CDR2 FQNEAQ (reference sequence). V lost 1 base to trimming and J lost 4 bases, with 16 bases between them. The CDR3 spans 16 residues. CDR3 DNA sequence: TGTGCCAGCAGCTTAGTTTCGGGGCTGCCTCGCTATGGCTACACCTTC. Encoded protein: CASSLVSGLPRYGYTF.